These T cell receptor beta chains were read from a single sample in a study of graft-versus-host responses after intestinal transplantation. Generated by immunoSEQ multiplex PCR, the TCRdb table keeps only in-frame clones and is missing some. Among tens of thousands of clones listed, about nine tenths were seen once. No antigen has been assigned to these receptors. The sequenced sample was unstimulated CD4+ T cells sorted from spleen or lymph node cells, obtained before intestinal transplant. The receptors stem from a human donor who received an intestinal transplant. The CDR3 runs from the conserved cysteine through the conserved F or W. Each record gives: clone size, J gene, D gene, V gene, CDR3 DNA, CDR3 protein. A D gene is named only where the DNA matches it firmly. Size is stated for part of the rows, as once, few or many counts, or as a class when the clone is expanded.

abundance: NA
j_gene: TRBJ2-3
d_gene: NA
v_gene: TRBV9
CDR3nt: TGTGCCAGCAGCGTATTAGGAGCCAGCACAGATACGCAGTATTTT
CDR3aa: CASSVLGASTDTQYF

abundance: NA
j_gene: TRBJ2-5
d_gene: NA
v_gene: TRBV28
CDR3nt: TGTGCCAGCAGTTTATCCCGGGGACGGGCAGAGACCCAGTACTTC
CDR3aa: CASSLSRGRAETQYF

abundance: NA
j_gene: TRBJ1-2
d_gene: NA
v_gene: TRBV19
CDR3nt: TGTGCCAGTAGTATTCATTCGGGGCTTTATGGCTACACCTTC
CDR3aa: CASSIHSGLYGYTF

abundance: NA
j_gene: TRBJ2-1
d_gene: NA
v_gene: TRBV28
CDR3nt: TGTGCCAGCAGTTTCCCCCTTTTTCCGGACTCCAAGACGTACAATGAGCAGTTCTTC
CDR3aa: CASSFPLFPDSKTYNEQFF

abundance: NA
j_gene: TRBJ2-7
d_gene: NA
v_gene: TRBV5-5
CDR3nt: TGTGCCAGCAGCTTGGTGACAGGGAGGTACGAGCAGTACTTC
CDR3aa: CASSLVTGRYEQYF

abundance: NA
j_gene: TRBJ1-4
d_gene: NA
v_gene: TRBV25-1
CDR3nt: TGTGCCAGCAGTGATAACAAGGCGGGAACTAATGAAAAACTGTTTTTT
CDR3aa: CASSDNKAGTNEKLFF

abundance: NA
j_gene: TRBJ2-1
d_gene: TRBD2
v_gene: TRBV11-3
CDR3nt: TGTGCCAGCAGCTTAGATGGAACTAGCGGGAGTCCATCCTACAATGAGCAGTTCTTC
CDR3aa: CASSLDGTSGSPSYNEQFF

abundance: NA
j_gene: TRBJ2-7
d_gene: NA
v_gene: TRBV2
CDR3nt: TGTGCCAGCAGAGACAGTTTACGCTACGAGCAGTACTTC
CDR3aa: CASRDSLRYEQYF

abundance: NA
j_gene: TRBJ1-1
d_gene: NA
v_gene: TRBV2
CDR3nt: TGTGCCAGCATCCGCCGTGTATGGGACACTGAAGCTTTCTTT
CDR3aa: CASIRRVWDTEAFF

abundance: NA
j_gene: TRBJ1-2
d_gene: NA
v_gene: TRBV14
CDR3nt: TGTGCCAGCAGCCAGAGGGCCTCTGGCTACACCTTC
CDR3aa: CASSQRASGYTF

abundance: NA
j_gene: TRBJ2-5
d_gene: TRBD1
v_gene: TRBV6-1
CDR3nt: TGTGCCAGCAGTGAAGCGACTACAGGGGGAGAGACCCAGTACTTC
CDR3aa: CASSEATTGGETQYF

abundance: NA
j_gene: TRBJ1-1
d_gene: TRBD1
v_gene: TRBV6-1
CDR3nt: TGTGCCAGCAGCCCCAGGGGGTACACTGAAGCTTTCTTT
CDR3aa: CASSPRGYTEAFF

abundance: NA
j_gene: TRBJ1-2
d_gene: NA
v_gene: TRBV5-4
CDR3nt: TGTGCCAGCAGCTTGGTGGGCAGGGGAGGGGAGAGAGATGGCTACACCTTC
CDR3aa: CASSLVGRGGERDGYTF

abundance: few
j_gene: TRBJ2-3
d_gene: TRBD2
v_gene: TRBV29-1
CDR3nt: TGCAGCGTTGAAGTAGCGGGAGAGGGAACAGATACGCAGTATTTT
CDR3aa: CSVEVAGEGTDTQYF

abundance: NA
j_gene: TRBJ2-2
d_gene: NA
v_gene: TRBV4-2
CDR3nt: TGTGCCAGCAGCCAAGCGGGACACCTGAACACCGGGGAGCTGTTTTTT
CDR3aa: CASSQAGHLNTGELFF

abundance: once
j_gene: TRBJ1-2
d_gene: NA
v_gene: TRBV29-1
CDR3nt: TGCAGCGTGATGGGGAACTATGGCTACACCTTC
CDR3aa: CSVMGNYGYTF

abundance: NA
j_gene: TRBJ2-7
d_gene: TRBD2
v_gene: TRBV6-5
CDR3nt: TGTGCCAGCAGGCAGACTAGCTTCGGGGAGCAGTACTTC
CDR3aa: CASRQTSFGEQYF

abundance: few
j_gene: TRBJ2-3
d_gene: NA
v_gene: TRBV6-5
CDR3nt: TGTGCCAGCAAGTTGGCAGGGGGCACAGATACGCAGTATTTT
CDR3aa: CASKLAGGTDTQYF

abundance: NA
j_gene: TRBJ1-2
d_gene: NA
v_gene: TRBV5-1
CDR3nt: TGCGCCAGCAGCTTGTCGTTTTATATGGCAGGAGGCGGCTACACCTTC
CDR3aa: CASSLSFYMAGGGYTF

abundance: NA
j_gene: TRBJ2-7
d_gene: TRBD2
v_gene: TRBV27
CDR3nt: TGTGCCAGCAGTTTCAGCGGGGGAAACTACGAGCAGTACTTC
CDR3aa: CASSFSGGNYEQYF

abundance: NA
j_gene: TRBJ1-1
d_gene: TRBD1
v_gene: TRBV29-1
CDR3nt: TGCAGCGCCAGGACAGGGGGCATGACTGAAGCTTTCTTT
CDR3aa: CSARTGGMTEAFF

abundance: NA
j_gene: TRBJ2-3
d_gene: TRBD2
v_gene: TRBV12-5
CDR3nt: TGTGCTAGTGGTGGATCTAGCGGGAGGTATTCAGATACGCAGTATTTT
CDR3aa: CASGGSSGRYSDTQYF

abundance: NA
j_gene: TRBJ2-3
d_gene: NA
v_gene: TRBV6-5
CDR3nt: TGTGCCAGCAGTTACTCGGAGGCAGGAAGGGATACGCAGTATTTT
CDR3aa: CASSYSEAGRDTQYF

abundance: NA
j_gene: TRBJ2-1
d_gene: TRBD2
v_gene: TRBV27
CDR3nt: TGTGCCAGCAGTACTATAGCGGGATCTCCCATTCGAAATGAGCAGTTCTTC
CDR3aa: CASSTIAGSPIRNEQFF

abundance: once
j_gene: TRBJ2-7
d_gene: NA
v_gene: TRBV5-4
CDR3nt: TGTGCCAGCAGCACAGGCCGTGCCTACGAGCAGTACTTC
CDR3aa: CASSTGRAYEQYF